The 27 T cell receptor beta chains below come from one sample, sequenced in a study of Ad26.COV2.S vaccination and SARS-CoV-2 variants. The treatment here: around 19 received Ad26.COV2.S at low or high dose, single or two shots; roughly 5 received placebo; per-sample allocation not given. On day 63 after the first injection, vaccine and placebo recipients gave samples. TCRdb's copy holds only in-frame clones and misses some; the assay was immunoSEQ multiplex PCR. This sample has 350,000 to 500,000 clones, with approximately 88% found just once. Sample: peripheral blood, taken in a trial of Ad26.COV2.S vaccine versus placebo. The receptors derive from a person between 18 and 65 years old who received the Ad26.COV2.S COVID-19 vaccine or a placebo.

This clone appeared a single time. The rearrangement uses TRBV12-5 and TRBJ1-2, with D tentatively TRBD1 (5 bases). Trimming took off 5 bases at V and 3 bases at J, with 10 bases between the two ends. Germline values: CDR1 LGHNT, CDR2 FRNRAP. The length of the CDR3 is 13 residues. Written as DNA, the CDR3 is TGTGCTAGTGGTCTTGGGGGACACTATGGCTACACCTTC. Protein product: CASGLGGHYGYTF. Variable domain in full (rest from reference TRBV12-5 and TRBJ1-2): DARVTQTPRHKVTEMGQEVTMRCQPILGHNTVFWYRQTMMQGLELLAYFRNRAPLDDSGMPKDRFSAEMPDATLATLKIQPSEPRDSAVYFCASGLGGHYGYTFGSGTRLTVV.

This sequence joins TRBV15 and TRBJ2-2; D may be TRBD1 (5 bases). The CDR3 covers 15 residues. Germline assignment: CDR1 LNHNV and CDR2 YYDKDF (reference sequence). V dropped 3 bases and J dropped 1 base, with 9 bases sitting between them. CDR3 DNA: TGTGCCACCAGCAGGAACCAGGGGAACACCGGGGAGCTGTTTTTT. It codes for CATSRNQGNTGELFF.

This sequence joins TRBV3-1 (or the pseudogene TRBV3-2) and TRBJ1-5, with no clear D. Trimming removed 4 bases from V and 9 bases from J, with 16 bases in between. This CDR3 has 14 amino acids. Germline V gene lookup returns CDR1 LGHDT and CDR2 YNNKEL (reference sequence). The CDR3 DNA is TGTGCCAGCAGCCGATCACAAAATCTGGGGCCCCAGCATTTT. Protein product: CASSRSQNLGPQHF.

The chain carries TRBV4-3 and TRBJ1-5; D might be TRBD1 (6 bases). Germline V gene data show CDR1 as LGHNA and CDR2 as YSLEER. V lost 4 bases to trimming and J lost 7 bases, with 14 bases between them. The CDR3 is 14 residues long. The CDR3 sequence: CASSRTSGAQPQHF. The DNA of the CDR3 is TGCGCCAGCAGCCGTACATCAGGGGCCCAGCCCCAGCATTTT.

This clone was found once. The genes are TRBV10-3 and TRBJ2-7; 7 nucleotides match TRBD1. V shed 2 bases, J shed 6 bases, and the junction held 1 base outside the gene matches. The CDR3 is made up of 12 amino acids. Germline CDR1 ENHRY, CDR2 SYGVKD. The CDR3 bases are TGTGCCATCAGTGAGAACAGGGGCGAGCAGTACTTC. Amino acid sequence: CAISENRGEQYF.

The V call is TRBV7-2, the J call TRBJ1-1; possible D gene TRBD1, 5 bases. The CDR3 has 16 amino acids. V lost 2 bases and J 3 bases, leaving 16 bases between the germline ends. The V gene's germline CDR1 is SGHTA and CDR2 FQGNSA. CDR3 region: CASSLWAGPGDTEAFF. Here the CDR3 DNA reads TGTGCCAGCAGCTTATGGGCAGGCCCGGGGGACACTGAAGCTTTCTTT.

V is TRBV6-6 and J is TRBJ2-7; 10 bases line up with TRBD2. Trimming cost V 7 bases and J 0 bases; bases outside gene matches: 9. This CDR3 spans 16 amino acids. Germline V gene sequence: CDR1 MNHNY, CDR2 SVGAGI (reference sequence). Written as DNA, the CDR3 is TGTGCCAGCATGGGAGCGGGGGGGCCGGTCTCCTACGAGCAGTACTTC. This encodes CASMGAGGPVSYEQYF.

V gene TRBV3-1 (or the pseudogene TRBV3-2) combines with J gene TRBJ2-7; the D gene is possibly TRBD1 (5 bases). From germline, CDR1 is LGHDT and CDR2 YNNKEL (reference sequence). This CDR3 has 15 residues. V lost 4 bases and J 0 bases, leaving 13 bases between the germline ends. CDR3 bases: TGTGCCAGCAGCCTCGCACAGGCCTCCTCCTACGAGCAGTACTTC. Encoded protein: CASSLAQASSYEQYF.

This chain links TRBV19 with TRBJ1-3; D is ambiguous. The V and J ends lost 7 bases and 2 bases respectively, with 12 bases between them. The CDR3 consists of 14 residues. Germline CDR1 reads LNHDA; CDR2 reads SQIVND (reference sequence). In DNA form, the CDR3 reads TGTGCCAGTACTTACAGCCGGACTGGAAACACCATATATTTT. Protein: CASTYSRTGNTIYF.

The chain uses TRBV5-1 and TRBJ1-1, with D possibly matching TRBD1 (6 bases). The CDR3 is 15 amino acids. CDR1 and CDR2 from the germline V gene are SGHRS and YFSETQ. Trimming took off 0 bases at V and 3 bases at J, with 12 bases between the two ends. The CDR3 bases are TGCGCCAGCAGCTTGGCCTGGGGGCAGGACACTGAAGCTTTCTTT. Its protein product is CASSLAWGQDTEAFF.

This clone occurred a few times. The gene calls are TRBV25-1 and TRBJ1-3; D is perhaps TRBD1 (6 bases). This CDR3 comprises 15 residues. Trimming shortened V by 2 bases and J by 8 bases, and 16 bases separated the two germline ends. Germline-derived CDR1 and CDR2 are MGHDK and SYGVNS. DNA for the CDR3: TGTGCCAGCAGTGAACCCGACAGGCCAGAGCACACCATATATTTT. It codes for CASSEPDRPEHTIYF.

This clone occurred a few times. CDR3 bases: TGTGCCATCAGTGAGTCTAGGGTGAGTCAGGGGGCGCAACAGCCCCAGCATTTT. Residues: CAISESRVSQGAQQPQHF. The chain combines TRBV10-3 with TRBJ1-5; 8 bases map to TRBD1. V lost 0 bases, J lost 7 bases, and 14 bases stayed unmatched. The CDR3 consists of 18 residues. The germline CDR1 and CDR2 sequences are ENHRY and SYGVKD.

V is TRBV29-1 and J is TRBJ1-1; D uncertain. CDR3 size: 14 residues. Germline CDR1 and CDR2: SQVTM and ANQGSEA. The V end lost 5 bases, the J end lost 1 base, and 14 bases lay between the germline ends. CDR3 nucleotides: TGCAGCGTTTTACGCGGGTATGAGAACACTGAAGCTTTCTTT. Protein product: CSVLRGYENTEAFF.

This clone occurred a few times. The chain uses TRBV30 and TRBJ1-1, with 8 bases identical to TRBD1. The CDR3 runs to 14 residues. Trimming took 7 bases from V and 2 from J; bases not matched to a gene: 9. Germline CDR1 and CDR2: GTSNPN and SVGIG (reference sequence). The CDR3 is CALLRDRLNTEAFF. For the CDR3, the DNA is TGTGCCTTACTCCGGGACAGGCTTAACACTGAAGCTTTCTTT.

This chain connects TRBV7-8 to TRBJ1-4; weak D call: TRBD1 (5 bases). The germline V and J ends were trimmed by 3 bases and 8 bases, with 19 bases remaining between them. Germline V CDR1 and CDR2: SGHVS, FQNEAQ. The CDR3 is 16 amino acids. The CDR3 is CASSFSRLGGREKLFF. CDR3 sequence (DNA): TGTGCCAGCAGCTTTTCCCGACTGGGGGGAAGGGAAAAACTGTTTTTT.

The V gene is TRBV7-6, the J gene TRBJ1-4, with 10 bases identical to TRBD1. CDR3 length: 15 amino acids. J gave up 7 bases and V 3 bases, and 5 bases lay outside the gene matches. Germline values: CDR1 SGHVS, CDR2 FNYEAQ. The CDR3 nucleotides are TGTGCCAGCAGCTTGGGACAGGGGTTTCGTGAAAAACTGTTTTTT. Translated: CASSLGQGFREKLFF.

V gene TRBV3-1 (or the pseudogene TRBV3-2) combines with J gene TRBJ1-2; weak D call: TRBD1 (6 bases). V was trimmed by 1 base and J by 1 base, leaving 16 bases between them. In germline, CDR1 is LGHDT, CDR2 YNNKEL (reference sequence). The CDR3 extends over 17 amino acids. The DNA for the CDR3 is TGTGCCAGCAGCCAAGGGACGGGAGGGGGTCGTAACTATGGCTACACCTTC. It encodes CASSQGTGGGRNYGYTF.

This clone has just one count. The chain's CDR3 is CASSRGTVYSNQPQHF. CDR3 sequence (DNA): TGTGCCAGTAGTAGAGGGACAGTCTATAGCAATCAGCCCCAGCATTTT. V gene TRBV19 combines with J gene TRBJ1-5; 7 positions agree with TRBD1. CDR1 and CDR2 (germline): LNHDA, SQIVND (reference sequence). The V segment lost 4 bases and the J segment 0 bases; nucleotides outside the gene matches: 6. The CDR3 contains 16 residues.

The rearrangement links TRBV10-3 to TRBJ2-3; 12 positions match TRBD2. The CDR3 loop spans 17 amino acids. V gave up 3 bases and J gave up 5 bases; unmatched junction bases: 9. Germline V gives CDR1 ENHRY, CDR2 SYGVKD. CDR3 loop: CAISDTLAGGDGDTQYF. DNA for the CDR3: TGTGCCATCAGTGACACTCTAGCGGGGGGGGATGGAGATACGCAGTATTTT.

The rearrangement links TRBV3-1 (or the pseudogene TRBV3-2) to TRBJ2-1; possible D gene TRBD1, 6 bases. The germline V gene has CDR1 LGHDT and CDR2 YNNKEL (reference sequence). CDR3 size: 14 residues. V was shortened by 4 bases and J by 8 bases, with 15 bases between the two germline ends. The CDR3 region has the DNA TGTGCCAGCAGCCCCCGTGGGGGCCCCGATGAGCAGTTCTTC. Its translation: CASSPRGGPDEQFF.

The V and J genes are TRBV7-9 and TRBJ1-3; 8 bases align to TRBD1. With V trimmed by 5 bases and J by 2 bases, 2 bases remained unmatched. The CDR3 loop spans 14 amino acids. Germline V gene lookup returns CDR1 SEHNR and CDR2 FQNEAQ (reference sequence). The CDR3 here is CASSRQGTGNTIYF. The CDR3, as DNA: TGTGCCAGCAGCCGACAGGGGACTGGAAACACCATATATTTT.

The genes are TRBV7-2 and TRBJ2-1, with TRBD2 identical over 8 bases. With 3 bases clipped from V and 10 bases from J, the junction kept 5 bases outside the gene matches. Per germline, CDR1 SGHTA and CDR2 FQGNSA. The length of the CDR3 is 13 residues. In nucleotides, the CDR3 is TGTGCCAGCAGCTTGAGGACTAGCCACGAGCAGTTCTTC. It encodes CASSLRTSHEQFF.

V and J are TRBV7-9 and TRBJ1-1, with D possibly matching TRBD1 (6 bases). Germline loops: CDR1 SEHNR, CDR2 FQNEAQ (reference sequence). V lost 0 bases to trimming and J lost 2 bases, with 10 bases between them. This CDR3 comprises 15 residues. The CDR3 DNA is TGTGCCAGCAGCTTAGCGGTGGGACAAAACACTGAAGCTTTCTTT. Protein sequence: CASSLAVGQNTEAFF.

The DNA of the CDR3 is TGTGCCAGCAGTTCAGGGTCGGAAGAGACCCAGTACTTC. This codes for CASSSGSEETQYF. V usage is TRBV28 and J usage is TRBJ2-5; TRBD1 is a possible D gene (5 bases). CDR1 is MDHEN, CDR2 SYDVKM, per germline. The CDR3 totals 13 residues. The V and J ends lost 4 bases and 3 bases respectively, with 9 bases between them.

The CDR3 DNA follows: TGCCCCAACCGAACAGGGAGTGTAGGAATTTCACCCCTCCACTTT. It specifies CPNRTGSVGISPLHF. The chain is built from TRBV23-1 and TRBJ1-6; the D gene is possibly TRBD1 (6 bases). TRBV23-1 is assigned to the ORF class and has an uncertain function. This CDR3 region has 15 residues.

The V gene is TRBV6-2 or TRBV6-3, the J gene TRBJ2-2; no reliable D call. V lost 2 bases to trimming and J lost 4 bases, with 5 bases between them. Germline-derived CDR1 and CDR2 are MNHEY and SVGEGT. The CDR3 runs 13 residues. CDR3 nucleotides: TGTGCCAGCAGTTACCGTTCCACCGGGGAGCTGTTTTTT. Its protein is CASSYRSTGELFF.

The chain carries TRBV5-1 and TRBJ2-2; maybe TRBD2 (6 bases). This CDR3 spans 16 amino acids. Trimming removed 4 bases at V and 1 base at J, with 14 bases between. The V gene's germline CDR1 is SGHRS and CDR2 YFSETQ. The CDR3 sequence: CASSVDGGRNTGELFF. The CDR3 DNA reads TGCGCCAGCAGCGTCGACGGGGGAAGGAACACCGGGGAGCTGTTTTTT.